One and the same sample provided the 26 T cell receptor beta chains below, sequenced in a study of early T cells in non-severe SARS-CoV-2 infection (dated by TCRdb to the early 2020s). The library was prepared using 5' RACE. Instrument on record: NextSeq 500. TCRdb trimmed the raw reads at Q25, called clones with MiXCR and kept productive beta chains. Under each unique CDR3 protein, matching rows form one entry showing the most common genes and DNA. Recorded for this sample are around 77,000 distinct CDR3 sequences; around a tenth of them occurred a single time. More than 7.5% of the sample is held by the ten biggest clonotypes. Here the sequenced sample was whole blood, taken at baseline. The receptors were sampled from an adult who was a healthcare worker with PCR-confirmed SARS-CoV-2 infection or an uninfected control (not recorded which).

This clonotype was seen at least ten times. The CDR3 loop reads CASSRGANTGELFF. The CDR3 DNA reads as TGTGCCAGCAGCCGGGGAGCAAACACCGGGGAGCTGTTTTTT. The V and J genes are TRBV14 and TRBJ2-2, with D perhaps matching TRBD2 (5 bases). Trimming cost V 4 bases and J 2 bases, with 8 bases left between them. Germline V gene data show CDR1 as SGHDN and CDR2 as FVKESK. This CDR3 is built from 14 residues.

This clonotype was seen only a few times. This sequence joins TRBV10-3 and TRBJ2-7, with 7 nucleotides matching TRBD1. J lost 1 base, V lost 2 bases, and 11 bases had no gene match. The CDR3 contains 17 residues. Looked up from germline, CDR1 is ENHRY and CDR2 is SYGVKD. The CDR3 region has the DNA TGTGCCATCAGTGAGAAGGGAGACAGGGCGAGTTCCTACGAGCAGTACTTC. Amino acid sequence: CAISEKGDRASSYEQYF.

CDR3 bases: TGTGCCACCATGGTCGGGGGGGCCAACGTCCTGACTTTC. It codes for CATMVGGANVLTF. The genes are TRBV6-6 and TRBJ2-6, with D unclear. There are 13 residues in the CDR3. Germline V lookup: CDR1 MNHNY, CDR2 SVGAGI (reference sequence). V lost 10 bases and J lost 4, with 11 bases in between.

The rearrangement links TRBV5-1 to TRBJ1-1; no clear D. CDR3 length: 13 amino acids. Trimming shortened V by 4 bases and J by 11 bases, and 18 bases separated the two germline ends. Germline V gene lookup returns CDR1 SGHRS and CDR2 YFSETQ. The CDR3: CASSIGEGRTAFF. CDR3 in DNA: TGCGCCAGCAGCATTGGGGAAGGGCGGACGGCTTTCTTT.

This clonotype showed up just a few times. The CDR3 here is CASSVGLLGVNEQFF. CDR3 in DNA: TGTGCCAGCAGCGTAGGACTACTGGGCGTCAATGAGCAGTTCTTC. V is TRBV9 and J is TRBJ2-1; D might be TRBD2 (5 bases). The CDR3 has 15 amino acids. From germline, CDR1 is SGDLS and CDR2 YYNGEE. Trimming took off 0 bases at V and 6 bases at J, with 13 bases between the two ends.

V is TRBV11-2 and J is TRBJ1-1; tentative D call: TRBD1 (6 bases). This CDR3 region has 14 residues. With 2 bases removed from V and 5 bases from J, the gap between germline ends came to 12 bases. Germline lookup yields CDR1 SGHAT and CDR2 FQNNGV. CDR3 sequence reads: CASSLRGHGTEAFF. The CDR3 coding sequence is TGTGCCAGCAGCTTAAGGGGACATGGGACTGAAGCTTTCTTT.

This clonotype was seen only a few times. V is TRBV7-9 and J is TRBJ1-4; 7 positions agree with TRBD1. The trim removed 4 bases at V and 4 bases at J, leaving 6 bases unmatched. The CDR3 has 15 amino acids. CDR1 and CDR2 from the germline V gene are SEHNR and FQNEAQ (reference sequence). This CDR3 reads CASSSGQVNNEKLFF. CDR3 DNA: TGTGCCAGCAGCTCTGGACAGGTTAATAATGAAAAACTGTTTTTT.

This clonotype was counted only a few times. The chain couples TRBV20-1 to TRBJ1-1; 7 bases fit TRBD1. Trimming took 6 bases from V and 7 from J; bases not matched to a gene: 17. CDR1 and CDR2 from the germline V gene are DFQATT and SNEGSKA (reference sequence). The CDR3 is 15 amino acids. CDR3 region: CSAKPSGTDSGEAFF. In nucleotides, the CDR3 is TGCAGTGCCAAGCCTTCCGGGACAGATAGTGGTGAAGCTTTCTTT.

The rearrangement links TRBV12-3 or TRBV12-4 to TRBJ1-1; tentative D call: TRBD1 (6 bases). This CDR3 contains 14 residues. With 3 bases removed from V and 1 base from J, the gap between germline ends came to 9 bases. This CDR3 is CASSLGATNTEAFF. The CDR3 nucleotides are TGTGCCAGCAGTTTGGGGGCCACGAACACTGAAGCTTTCTTT.

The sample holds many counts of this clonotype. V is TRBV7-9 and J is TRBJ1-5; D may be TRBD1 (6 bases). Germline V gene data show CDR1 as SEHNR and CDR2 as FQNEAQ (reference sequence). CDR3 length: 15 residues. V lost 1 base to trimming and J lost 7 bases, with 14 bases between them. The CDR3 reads CASSLEGVRGQPQHF. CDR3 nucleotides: TGTGCCAGCAGCTTAGAAGGAGTCAGGGGCCAGCCCCAGCATTTT.

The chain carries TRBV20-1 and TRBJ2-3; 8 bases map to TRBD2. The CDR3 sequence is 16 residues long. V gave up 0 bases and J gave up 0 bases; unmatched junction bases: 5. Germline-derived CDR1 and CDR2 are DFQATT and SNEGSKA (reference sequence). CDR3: CSARESGGQSTDTQYF. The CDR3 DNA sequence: TGCAGTGCTAGAGAGAGCGGGGGACAAAGCACAGATACGCAGTATTTT.

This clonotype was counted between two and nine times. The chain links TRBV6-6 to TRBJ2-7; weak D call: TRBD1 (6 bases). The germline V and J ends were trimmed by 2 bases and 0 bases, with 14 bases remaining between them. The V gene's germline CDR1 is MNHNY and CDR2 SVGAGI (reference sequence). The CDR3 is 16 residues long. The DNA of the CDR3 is TGTGCCAGCAGTTACCCGGACAGTCGGCGCTCCTACGAGCAGTACTTC. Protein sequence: CASSYPDSRRSYEQYF.

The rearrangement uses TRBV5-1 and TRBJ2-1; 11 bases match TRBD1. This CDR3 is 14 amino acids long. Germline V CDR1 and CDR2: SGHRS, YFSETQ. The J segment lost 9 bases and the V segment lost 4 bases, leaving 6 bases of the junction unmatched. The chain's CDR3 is CASSGGQGAGEQFF. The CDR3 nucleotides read TGCGCCAGCAGCGGCGGACAGGGGGCAGGTGAGCAGTTCTTC.

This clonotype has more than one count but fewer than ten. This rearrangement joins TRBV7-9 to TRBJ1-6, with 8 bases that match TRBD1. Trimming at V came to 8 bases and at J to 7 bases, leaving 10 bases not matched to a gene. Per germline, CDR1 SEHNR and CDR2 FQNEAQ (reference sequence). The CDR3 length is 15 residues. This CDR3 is CASRAQGAGNSPLHF. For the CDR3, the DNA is TGTGCCAGCCGAGCCCAGGGGGCAGGCAATTCACCCCTCCACTTT.

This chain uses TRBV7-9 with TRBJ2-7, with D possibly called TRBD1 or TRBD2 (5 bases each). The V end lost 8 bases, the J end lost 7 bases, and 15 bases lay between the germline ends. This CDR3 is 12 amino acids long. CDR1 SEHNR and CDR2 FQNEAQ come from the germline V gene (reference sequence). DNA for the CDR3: TGTGCCAGCGCCGGGGACCCACCAGAGCAGTACTTC. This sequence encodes CASAGDPPEQYF. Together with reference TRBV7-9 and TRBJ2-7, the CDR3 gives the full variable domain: DTGVSQNPRHKITKRGQNVTFRCDPISEHNRLYWYRQTLGQGPEFLTYFQNEAQLEKSRLLSDRFSAERPKGSFSTLEIQRTEQGDSAMYLCASAGDPPEQYFGPGTRLTVT.

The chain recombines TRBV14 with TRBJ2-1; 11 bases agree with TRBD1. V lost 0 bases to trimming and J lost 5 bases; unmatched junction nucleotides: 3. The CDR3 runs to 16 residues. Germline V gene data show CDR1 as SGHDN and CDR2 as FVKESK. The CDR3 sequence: CASSQEPGQGDNEQFF. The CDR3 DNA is TGTGCCAGCAGCCAAGAACCGGGACAGGGGGACAATGAGCAGTTCTTC.

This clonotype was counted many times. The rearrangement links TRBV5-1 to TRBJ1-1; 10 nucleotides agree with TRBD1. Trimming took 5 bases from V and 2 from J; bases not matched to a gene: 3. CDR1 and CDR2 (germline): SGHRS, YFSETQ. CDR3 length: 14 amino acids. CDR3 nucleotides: TGCGCCAGCAGAACGACAGGGGGCAACACTGAAGCTTTCTTT. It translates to CASRTTGGNTEAFF.

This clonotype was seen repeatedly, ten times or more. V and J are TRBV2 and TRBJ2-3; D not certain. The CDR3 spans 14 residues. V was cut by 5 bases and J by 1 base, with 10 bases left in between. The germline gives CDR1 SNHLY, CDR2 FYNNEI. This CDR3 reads CASSPDGGTDTQYF. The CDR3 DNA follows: TGTGCCAGCAGTCCGGACGGAGGCACAGATACGCAGTATTTT.

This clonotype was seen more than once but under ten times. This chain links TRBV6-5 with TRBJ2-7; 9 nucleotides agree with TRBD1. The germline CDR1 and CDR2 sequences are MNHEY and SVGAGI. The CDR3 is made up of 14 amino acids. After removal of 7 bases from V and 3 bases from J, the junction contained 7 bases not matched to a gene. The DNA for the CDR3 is TGTGCCAGCAAGGTAACAGGGGGCGGCTACGAGCAGTACTTC. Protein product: CASKVTGGGYEQYF.

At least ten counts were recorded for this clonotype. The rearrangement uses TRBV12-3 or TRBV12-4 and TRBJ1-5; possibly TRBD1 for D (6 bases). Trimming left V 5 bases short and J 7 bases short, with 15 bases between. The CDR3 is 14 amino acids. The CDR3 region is CASSTTGMEQPQHF. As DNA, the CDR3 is TGTGCCAGCAGTACTACAGGGATGGAACAGCCCCAGCATTTT.

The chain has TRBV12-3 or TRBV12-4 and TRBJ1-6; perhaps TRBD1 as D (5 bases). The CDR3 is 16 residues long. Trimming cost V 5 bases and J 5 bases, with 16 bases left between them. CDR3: CASSPRWGVNNSPLHF. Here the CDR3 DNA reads TGTGCCAGCAGTCCCCGATGGGGGGTGAATAATTCACCCCTCCACTTT.

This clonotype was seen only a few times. The chain's CDR3 is CATSERQASTDTQYF. The DNA of the CDR3 is TGTGCCACCAGTGAGAGACAGGCCAGCACAGATACGCAGTATTTT. The chain combines TRBV24-1 with TRBJ2-3, with a weak D call TRBD1 (6 bases). Germline loops: CDR1 KGHDR, CDR2 SFDVKD. Trimming took off 4 bases at V and 0 bases at J, with 10 bases between the two ends. The CDR3 is 15 amino acids.

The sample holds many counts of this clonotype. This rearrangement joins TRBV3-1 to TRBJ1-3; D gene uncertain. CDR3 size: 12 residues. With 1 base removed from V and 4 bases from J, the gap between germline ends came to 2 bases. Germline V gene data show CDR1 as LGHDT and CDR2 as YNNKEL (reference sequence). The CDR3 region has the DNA TGTGCCAGCAGCCAAGGAGGAAACACCATATATTTT. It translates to CASSQGGNTIYF.

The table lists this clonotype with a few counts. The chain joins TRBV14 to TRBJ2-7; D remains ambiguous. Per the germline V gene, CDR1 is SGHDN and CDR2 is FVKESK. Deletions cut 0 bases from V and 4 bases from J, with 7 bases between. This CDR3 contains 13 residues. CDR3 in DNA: TGTGCCAGCAGCCAAGAGACGGTTTACGAGCAGTACTTC. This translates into CASSQETVYEQYF.

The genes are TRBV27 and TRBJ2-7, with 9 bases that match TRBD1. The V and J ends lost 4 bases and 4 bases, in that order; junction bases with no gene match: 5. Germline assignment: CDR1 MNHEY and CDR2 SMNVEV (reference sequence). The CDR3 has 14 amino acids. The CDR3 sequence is CASSSGQGVYEQYF. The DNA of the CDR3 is TGTGCCAGCAGTTCGGGACAGGGCGTATACGAGCAGTACTTC.

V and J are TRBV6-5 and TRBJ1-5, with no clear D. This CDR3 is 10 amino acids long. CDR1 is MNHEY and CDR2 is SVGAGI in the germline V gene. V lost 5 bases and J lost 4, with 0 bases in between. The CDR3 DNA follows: TGTGCCAGCAGTAATCAGCCCCAGCATTTT. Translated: CASSNQPQHF.